These T cell receptor beta chains were read from a single sample in a study of T-cell memory formation after mild COVID-19. TCRdb recomputed calls from the 5' RACE reads with MiXCR, one row per CDR3 protein. The sample records around 370,000 distinct CDR3 sequences, 20% to 25% being singletons. The specimen was PBMCs or a T cell subset sorted from them (not recorded which). Receptor source: an adult woman who had mild COVID-19 (a few samples of this study predate the infection). Cell type and time point are not known. The conserved cysteine and the conserved F or W are not part of the CDR3 here. Each record gives: CDR3 protein, CDR3 length, clone size, V gene, J gene. A row's size may be missing; if present it is once, few, many or a size class.

CDR3 protein: ASSLYGYQGDEKLF
CDR3 length: 14
clone size: .
V gene: TRBV18
J gene: TRBJ1-4

CDR3 protein: SVEVSLRTDTQY
CDR3 length: 12
clone size: .
V gene: TRBV29-1
J gene: TRBJ2-3

CDR3 protein: ASSLATGDEQF
CDR3 length: 11
clone size: .
V gene: TRBV5-1
J gene: TRBJ2-1

CDR3 protein: ASSPLAEGEAF
CDR3 length: 11
clone size: few
V gene: TRBV3-1
J gene: TRBJ1-1

CDR3 protein: AISESLAGDYEQY
CDR3 length: 13
clone size: few
V gene: TRBV10-3
J gene: TRBJ2-7

CDR3 protein: ASSQTRGNEQY
CDR3 length: 11
clone size: few
V gene: TRBV18
J gene: TRBJ2-7

CDR3 protein: ASSQGVGLTYEQY
CDR3 length: 13
clone size: .
V gene: TRBV4-1
J gene: TRBJ2-7

CDR3 protein: ASSPGDFPTDTQY
CDR3 length: 13
clone size: few
V gene: TRBV5-5
J gene: TRBJ2-3

CDR3 protein: SASAGASYNEQF
CDR3 length: 12
clone size: few
V gene: TRBV20-1
J gene: TRBJ2-1

CDR3 protein: ASKSGGRNSYEQY
CDR3 length: 13
clone size: .
V gene: TRBV28
J gene: TRBJ2-7

CDR3 protein: ASSYSAGGGYT
CDR3 length: 11
clone size: few
V gene: TRBV6-6
J gene: TRBJ1-2

CDR3 protein: AWSVVWDTQY
CDR3 length: 10
clone size: .
V gene: TRBV30
J gene: TRBJ2-3

CDR3 protein: ASSPTSGANTEAF
CDR3 length: 13
clone size: few
V gene: TRBV18
J gene: TRBJ1-1

CDR3 protein: ASSHYPPGQGSGELF
CDR3 length: 15
clone size: once
V gene: TRBV3-1
J gene: TRBJ2-2

CDR3 protein: ASSERLAGGPYNEQF
CDR3 length: 15
clone size: many
V gene: TRBV12-3/TRBV12-4
J gene: TRBJ2-1

CDR3 protein: ASSQDGGANYGYT
CDR3 length: 13
clone size: few
V gene: TRBV4-3
J gene: TRBJ1-2

CDR3 protein: ASSYGRGNTEAF
CDR3 length: 12
clone size: .
V gene: TRBV6-5
J gene: TRBJ1-1

CDR3 protein: ASSGGLTNTGELF
CDR3 length: 13
clone size: .
V gene: TRBV5-1
J gene: TRBJ2-2

CDR3 protein: SVRLFPGQGGHEAQY
CDR3 length: 15
clone size: few
V gene: TRBV29-1
J gene: TRBJ2-3

CDR3 protein: AISDRKGPAPDYEQY
CDR3 length: 15
clone size: .
V gene: TRBV10-3
J gene: TRBJ2-7

CDR3 protein: AWSAGVSRGTDTQY
CDR3 length: 14
clone size: .
V gene: TRBV30
J gene: TRBJ2-3

CDR3 protein: ASSWTTGPSTDTQY
CDR3 length: 14
clone size: .
V gene: TRBV7-8
J gene: TRBJ2-3

CDR3 protein: ASSPIGTEETQY
CDR3 length: 12
clone size: .
V gene: TRBV7-3
J gene: TRBJ2-5

CDR3 protein: AIRGGQGARNTEAF
CDR3 length: 14
clone size: few
V gene: TRBV10-3
J gene: TRBJ1-1

CDR3 protein: ASANSTSDTQY
CDR3 length: 11
clone size: few
V gene: TRBV12-3/TRBV12-4
J gene: TRBJ2-3

CDR3 protein: ASSPLTSARGEQY
CDR3 length: 13
clone size: .
V gene: TRBV12-3/TRBV12-4
J gene: TRBJ2-7

CDR3 protein: ASSRIRGDLREQY
CDR3 length: 13
clone size: few
V gene: TRBV5-5
J gene: TRBJ2-7